This T cell receptor beta chain was observed in a study of T cell responses to AZD1222 COVID-19 vaccine. Study-level findings and limits: White British donors predominated, females outnumbered males, and clonal diversity was possibly underestimated. Samples come after the peak T cell response, not at day 14. The study found Spike-specific TCR breadth and depth rose after two AZD1222 doses. Spike was spanned by vaccine-associated CD4 TCRs, with dominance at 160-218 and 743-854.

Repertoires were generated with immunoSEQ multiplex PCR, while TCRdb's copy carries only in-frame clones and drops some. The table has tens of thousands of clones, 80% to 90% seen once. Concerning this clone itself: What it binds is not known.

The CDR3 totals 15 residues. CDR1 and CDR2 from the germline V gene are SGHKS and YYEKEE (reference sequence). Trimming took 0 bases from V and 8 from J, leaving 15 bases between them. This receptor was identified in an adult in good health. The rearrangement links TRBV5-5 to TRBJ1-3, with D hard to call. The starting material was peripheral blood, obtained on day 0 of AZD1222 vaccination. CDR3 in DNA: TGTGCCAGCAGCTTGGGACTAGAGATGGGGTACACCATATATTTT. This sequence encodes CASSLGLEMGYTIYF. Supplemented by reference TRBV5-5 and TRBJ1-3, the full variable domain reads DAGVTQSPTHLIKTRGQQVTLRCSPISGHKSVSWYQQVLGQGPQFIFQYYEKEERGRGNFPDRFSARQFPNYSSELNVNALLLGDSALYLCASSLGLEMGYTIYFGEGSWLTVV.